This note documents a single T cell receptor (beta chain) sequence. The data belong to a study of blood T cell repertoires in COVID-19. Across the study: Sites across the United States, Italy and Spain contributed samples from acute and convalescent COVID-19.

Clones were sequenced by immunoSEQ multiplex PCR, and TCRdb holds only the in-frame ones, with some missing. The table lists over 350,000 clones, 88% of them singletons, with about 1.1% in the top ten. Clinical history as reported by participants underpinned cohort assignment. There are 16 residues in the CDR3. J was trimmed by 3 bases and V by 0 bases; bases with no gene match: 6. CDR1 and CDR2 (germline): ENHRY, SYGVKD. Sequencing was performed on PBMCs or T cells enriched from blood (not recorded which). The TCR originated in a woman aged 18-29 years who had recovered from COVID-19. J is TRBJ1-2 and V is TRBV10-3; 8 bases line up with TRBD1. Here the CDR3 reads CAISESLGQGHYGYTF. CDR3 nucleotide sequence: TGTGCCATCAGTGAGTCCCTTGGACAGGGCCACTATGGCTACACCTTC.